This record looks at one T cell receptor beta chain sequence and its context. Its antigen is still unknown. This was the immunoSEQ v3.0 assay at survey level. TCRdb keeps only in-frame clones here, not all; method: immunoSEQ multiplex PCR. The data show approximately 35,000 clones, with 94% seen just once and roughly 3.9% held by the top ten. This sample is part of a study of long-term antiretroviral therapy in people with HIV. Broader study findings: Within the repertoire, clones expanded before ART were dominant at all time points.

The V and J ends lost 4 bases and 7 bases, in that order; junction bases with no gene match: 4. The CDR3 has 12 amino acids. Germline lookup yields CDR1 SGHNT and CDR2 YYREEE (reference sequence). The material sequenced was unsorted PBMCs, taken 4.1 years after starting antiretroviral therapy. This TCR was sampled from a woman aged 45-65 years with HIV. The V call is TRBV5-4, the J call TRBJ2-7, with TRBD2 matching 8 bases. CDR3 sequence (DNA): TGTGCCAGCAGCAAACCGGGGGGGGAGCAGTACTTC. It yields the protein CASSKPGGEQYF.